This record looks at one T cell receptor beta chain sequence and its context. The sample belongs to a study of CD8 T cells in Susac syndrome. RNA, at roughly 0.5 to 1 ug, was reverse transcribed with random hexamers. Amplification of TCR beta CDR3 spanned 54 Vbeta and 13 Jbeta via immunoSEQ multiplex PCR. TCRdb re-derived calls from the immunoSEQ multiplex PCR reads in MiXCR, one entry per CDR3 protein. The table has approximately 150,000 distinct CDR3 sequences, 75% to 90% seen once. Deletions cut 8 bases from V and 3 bases from J, with 14 bases between. Germline CDR1 and CDR2: SGHTA and FQGNSA. CDR3 length equals 13 residues.

The sequence derives from a human donor with multiple sclerosis. V and J are TRBV7-2 and TRBJ2-7; D might be TRBD2 (6 bases). The sample consisted of CD8+ T cells from PBMCs. CDR3 DNA: TGTGCCAGCGCCCAAGGCGGGGACTACGAGCAGTACTTC. Its translation is CASAQGGDYEQYF. The full variable domain, completed using reference TRBV7-2 and TRBJ2-7, is GAGVSQSPSNKVTEKGKDVELRCDPISGHTALYWYRQSLGQGLEFLIYFQGNSAPDKSGLPSDRFSAERTGGSVSTLTIQRTQQEDSAVYLCASAQGGDYEQYFGPGTRLTVT.